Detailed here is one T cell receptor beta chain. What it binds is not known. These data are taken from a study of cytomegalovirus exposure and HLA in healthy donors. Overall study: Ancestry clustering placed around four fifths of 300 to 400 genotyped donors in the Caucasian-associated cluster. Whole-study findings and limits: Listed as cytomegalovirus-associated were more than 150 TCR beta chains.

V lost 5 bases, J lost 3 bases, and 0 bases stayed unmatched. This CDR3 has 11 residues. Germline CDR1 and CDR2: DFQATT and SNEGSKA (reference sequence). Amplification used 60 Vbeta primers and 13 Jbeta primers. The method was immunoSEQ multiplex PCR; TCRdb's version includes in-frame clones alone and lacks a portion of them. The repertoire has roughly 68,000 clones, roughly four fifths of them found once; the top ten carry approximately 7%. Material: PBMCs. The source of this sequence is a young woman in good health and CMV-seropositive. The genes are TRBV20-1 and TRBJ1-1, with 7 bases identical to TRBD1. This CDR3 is CSAGQDTEAFF. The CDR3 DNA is TGCAGTGCTGGACAGGACACTGAAGCTTTCTTT.